These 6 T cell receptor beta chains came from one sample sequenced in a study of blood T cell repertoires in COVID-19. Sequencing used immunoSEQ multiplex PCR; TCRdb keeps in-frame clones, though not all of them. The profile shows fewer than 200,000 clones, 70% to 90% of them singletons. The sequencing sample was made of peripheral blood. These receptors all stem from a woman aged 45-65 years with COVID-19, enrolled during active disease.

This CDR3 is CASSPRAFVGNIQYF. The CDR3 nucleotides read TGTGCCAGCAGCCCCAGGGCTTTTGTGGGAAACATTCAGTACTTC. The V call is TRBV5-8, the J call TRBJ2-4; a weak D match, TRBD1 (5 bases). The V and J ends lost 4 bases and 6 bases respectively, with 17 bases between them. Germline CDR1 is SGHTS and CDR2 is YDEGEE. The CDR3 is made up of 15 amino acids.

The chain uses TRBV4-2 and TRBJ1-2, with D possibly matching TRBD1 (5 bases). V was shortened by 0 bases and J by 5 bases, with 7 bases between the two germline ends. Germline V gene lookup returns CDR1 LGHNA and CDR2 YNFKEQ. This CDR3 is built from 13 residues. This chain's CDR3 is CASSQDAGYGYTF. CDR3 bases: TGTGCCAGCAGCCAAGACGCAGGGTATGGCTACACCTTC.

The genes are TRBV25-1 and TRBJ2-2; 8 nucleotides agree with TRBD1. The V segment lost 2 bases and the J segment 0 bases; nucleotides outside the gene matches: 8. This CDR3 has 18 amino acids. Germline-derived CDR1 and CDR2 are MGHDK and SYGVNS. The chain's CDR3 is CASSEQDRVQSNTGELFF. CDR3 sequence (DNA): TGTGCCAGCAGTGAACAGGACAGGGTGCAATCGAACACCGGGGAGCTGTTTTTT.

The rearrangement uses TRBV7-2 and TRBJ2-1, with 10 bases lining up with TRBD2. The CDR3 is 17 residues long. CDR1 is SGHTA, CDR2 FQGNSA, per germline. J lost 6 bases, V lost 2 bases, and 10 bases had no gene match. In DNA form, the CDR3 reads TGTGCCAGCAGCTTATGGGAAAGCGGGGGGGCCGGCAATGAGCAGTTCTTC. It encodes CASSLWESGGAGNEQFF.

The CDR3 is CASSEGRGPLTDTQYF. As DNA, the CDR3 is TGTGCCAGCAGTGAAGGCAGGGGACCTCTCACAGATACGCAGTATTTT. This sequence joins TRBV6-1 and TRBJ2-3; maybe TRBD1 (6 bases). Trimming took 1 base from V and 2 from J, leaving 13 bases between them. Germline loops: CDR1 MNHNS, CDR2 SASEGT. CDR3 length: 16 amino acids.

Comment on this clone: Since a much larger clone is just one base distant, this may be a read error. Other DNA sequences from this sample encode an identical CDR3 as well. V usage is TRBV30 and J usage is TRBJ2-7; D call uncertain. V was pared by 1 base and J by 4 bases, with 5 bases between. Germline values: CDR1 GTSNPN, CDR2 SVGIG (reference sequence). This CDR3 comprises 11 residues. CDR3: CAWSGSYEQYF. The DNA of the CDR3 is TGTGCCTGGAGTGGGAGTTACGAGCAGTACTTC.